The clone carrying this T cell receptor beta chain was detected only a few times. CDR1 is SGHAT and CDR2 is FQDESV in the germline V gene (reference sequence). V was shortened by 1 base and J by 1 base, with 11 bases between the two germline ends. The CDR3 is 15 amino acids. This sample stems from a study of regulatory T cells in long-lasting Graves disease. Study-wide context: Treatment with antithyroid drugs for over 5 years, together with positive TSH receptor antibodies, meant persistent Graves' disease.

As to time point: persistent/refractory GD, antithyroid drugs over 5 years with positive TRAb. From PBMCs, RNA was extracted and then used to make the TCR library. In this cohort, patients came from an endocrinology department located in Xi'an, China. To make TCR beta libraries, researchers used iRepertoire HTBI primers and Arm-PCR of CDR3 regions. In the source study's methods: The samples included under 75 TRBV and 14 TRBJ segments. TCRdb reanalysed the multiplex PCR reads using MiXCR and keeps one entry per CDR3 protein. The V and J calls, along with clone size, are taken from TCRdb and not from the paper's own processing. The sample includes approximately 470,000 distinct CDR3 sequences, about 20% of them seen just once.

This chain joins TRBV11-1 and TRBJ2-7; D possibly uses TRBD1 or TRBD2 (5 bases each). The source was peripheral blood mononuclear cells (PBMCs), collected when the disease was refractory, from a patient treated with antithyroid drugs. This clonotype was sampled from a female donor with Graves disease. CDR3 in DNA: TGTGCCAGCAGCTTAGTTGGGACGCCATCCTACGAGCAGTACTTC. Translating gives CASSLVGTPSYEQYF.